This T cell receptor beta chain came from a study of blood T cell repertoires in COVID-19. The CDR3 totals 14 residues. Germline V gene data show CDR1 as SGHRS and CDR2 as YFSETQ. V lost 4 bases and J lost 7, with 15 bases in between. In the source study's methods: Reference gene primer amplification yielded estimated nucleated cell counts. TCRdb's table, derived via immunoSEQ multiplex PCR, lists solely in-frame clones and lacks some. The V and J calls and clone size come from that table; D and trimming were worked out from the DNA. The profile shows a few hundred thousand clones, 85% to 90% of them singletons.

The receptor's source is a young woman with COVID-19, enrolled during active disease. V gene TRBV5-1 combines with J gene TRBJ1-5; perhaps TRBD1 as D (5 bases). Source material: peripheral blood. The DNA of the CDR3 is TGCGCCAGCAGCCCAGTAGGGGCAGGGCAGCCCCAGCATTTT. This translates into CASSPVGAGQPQHF.